This is a list of T cell receptor beta chains from one sample in a study of T cell repertoires in cytomegalovirus infection. TCRdb ran MiXCR on the reads and lists one entry per CDR3 protein. The table includes a few hundred thousand distinct CDR3 sequences, around a tenth detected once. Sequenced: PBMCs. These receptor sequences come from a human donor in good health (CMV status not recorded). Some clones in this sample may be carry-over from other donors' samples. The CDR3 runs from the conserved cysteine through the conserved F or W. Fields, in order: J gene, D gene, V gene, clone size, CDR3 DNA, CDR3 protein. The D gene is left open where the match is weak. Clone size is given for some rows only: seen once, a few or many times, or a class if the clone is expanded.

>TRBJ2-7|.|TRBV5-1|few
TGCGCCAGCCAGGCGGCAGGGAGTACCTACGAGCAGTACTTC
CASQAAGSTYEQYF
>TRBJ2-1|TRBD2|TRBV7-3|many
TGTGCCAGCAGCCCTGCGGGGGGCGGAACCAATGAGCAGTTCTTC
CASSPAGGGTNEQFF
>TRBJ1-2|.|TRBV19|few
TGTGCCAGTAGTATAGGACTGGAGATCAACTATGGCTACACCTTC
CASSIGLEINYGYTF
>TRBJ2-2|TRBD2|TRBV7-3|few
TGTGCCAGCAGCTTAAAAGCGGGGGACACCGGGGAGCTGTTTTTT
CASSLKAGDTGELFF
>TRBJ2-1|TRBD2|TRBV6-2/TRBV6-3|few
TGTGCCAGCAGTTACGTATCAGCGACGGGCGGGAGGGCCGCGAATGAGCAGTTCTTC
CASSYVSATGGRAANEQFF
>TRBJ2-7|TRBD2|TRBV4-3|.
TGCGCCAGCAGCCAAGCAAGCGGGGGGGCCTACGAGCAGTACTTC
CASSQASGGAYEQYF
>TRBJ2-1|.|TRBV7-3|many
TGTGCCAGCAGCCCGGGGGGCGAAGGTAGAGCCAATGAGCAGTTCTTC
CASSPGGEGRANEQFF
>TRBJ1-6|.|TRBV7-6|few
TGTGCCAGCAGCCAGGTCATCAATTCACCCCTCCACTTT
CASSQVINSPLHF
>TRBJ2-7|TRBD1|TRBV11-2|few
TGTGCCAGCAGCCGCGGGCCGGACAGGGGGGACTCCTACGAGCAGTACTTC
CASSRGPDRGDSYEQYF
>TRBJ1-1|TRBD1|TRBV12-3/TRBV12-4|many
TGTGCCAGCAGTCGGGACAGAGTGGCTGAAGCTTTCTTT
CASSRDRVAEAFF
>TRBJ2-7|TRBD1|TRBV7-2|many
TGTGCCAGCAGCTCAGGGACAGCCTCGAACGAGCAGTACTTC
CASSSGTASNEQYF
>TRBJ1-2|TRBD1|TRBV19|.
TGTGCCAGTGGTTCCACAGGGGGCAACTATGGCTACACCTTC
CASGSTGGNYGYTF
>TRBJ2-7|.|TRBV20-1|few
TGCAGTGCTAGAAAAAAAAGCTCCTACGAGCAGTACTTC
CSARKKSSYEQYF
>TRBJ1-5|.|TRBV6-1|few
TGTGCCAGCAAAGCGGCTCAGCCCCAGCATTTT
CASKAAQPQHF
>TRBJ2-1|.|TRBV6-1|.
TGTGCCAGCAGTCAGAAAGGGACCCCGAGAAGAGCCTACAATGAGCAGTTCTTC
CASSQKGTPRRAYNEQFF
>TRBJ2-1|TRBD1|TRBV19|few
TGTGCCAGTAGTAACAGACAGGGTCGCTCCTACAATGAGCAGTTCTTC
CASSNRQGRSYNEQFF
>TRBJ2-5|.|TRBV5-1|.
TGCGCCAGCAGCCTCCCCCCGGAGACCCAGTACTTC
CASSLPPETQYF
>TRBJ2-1|TRBD2|TRBV27|few
TGTGCCAGCAGTATAGGACTAGCGGGGGTAGGCTCCTACAATGAGCAGTTCTTC
CASSIGLAGVGSYNEQFF
>TRBJ2-3|TRBD2|TRBV7-2|few
TGTGCCAGCAGCTGGACTAGCGGGGGGTCCCCTACGCAGTATTTT
CASSWTSGGSPTQYF
>TRBJ2-1|.|TRBV5-1|.
TGCGCCAGCAACGCGGTCTTGGGGTCGCGAGGGAATGAGCAGTTCTTC
CASNAVLGSRGNEQFF
>TRBJ2-3|.|TRBV20-1|.
TGCAGTGCTTTAGACAGGCCCACAGATACGCAGTATTTT
CSALDRPTDTQYF
>TRBJ2-7|.|TRBV12-3/TRBV12-4|few
TGTGCCAGCAGCTCGAGCGGAGGCCGCTCCTACGAGCAGTACTTC
CASSSSGGRSYEQYF
>TRBJ1-5|.|TRBV28|few
TGTGCCAGCACAGACCCCCGGGACAACTCCAATCAGCCCCAGCATTTT
CASTDPRDNSNQPQHF
>TRBJ2-7|.|TRBV5-6|.
TGTGCCAGCAGCTCAAGTCCCTACTACGAGCAGTACTTC
CASSSSPYYEQYF
>TRBJ2-7|.|TRBV12-3/TRBV12-4|.
TGTGCCAGCAGTTTACTATACAGTCCCACCTACGAGCAGTACTTC
CASSLLYSPTYEQYF
>TRBJ2-1|.|TRBV5-1|few
TGCGCCAGCAGCTTGTCGTCCCTAGCGAAAAATGAGCAGTTCTTC
CASSLSSLAKNEQFF
>TRBJ2-5|.|TRBV7-9|many
TGTGCCAGCAGCTTCAAGTACCAAGAGACCCAGTACTTC
CASSFKYQETQYF
>TRBJ2-1|.|TRBV7-8|many
TGTGCCAGCAGATTAAGGACCGACTACAATGAGCAGTTCTTC
CASRLRTDYNEQFF
>TRBJ1-5|.|TRBV7-2|few
TGTGCCAGCAGCTTACAGGGGAACAATCAGCCCCAGCATTTT
CASSLQGNNQPQHF
>TRBJ2-7|.|TRBV7-6|.
TGTGCCAGCAGCTCAGACAGGTTCCCCTACGAGCAGTACTTC
CASSSDRFPYEQYF
>TRBJ1-5|TRBD1|TRBV13|few
TGTGCCAGCAGCTTAGGAAGGGCAGGGGGGCAGCCCCAGCATTTT
CASSLGRAGGQPQHF
>TRBJ1-5|TRBD1|TRBV2|.
TGTGCCAGCAGGGGGACAGATCTAGACAATCAGCCCCAGCATTTT
CASRGTDLDNQPQHF
>TRBJ2-5|.|TRBV6-2/TRBV6-3|few
TGTGCCAGCAATAGAGCCTTAGGGTACCAAGAGACCCAGTACTTC
CASNRALGYQETQYF
>TRBJ1-2|TRBD1|TRBV30|.
TGTGCCTGGAATCACGGGACAGGGGGTGGCTACACCTTC
CAWNHGTGGGYTF
>TRBJ1-1|.|TRBV7-2|many
TGTGCCAGCAGCTTAGGGGTCCCCTTGGGGGCTTTCTTT
CASSLGVPLGAFF
>TRBJ1-2|.|TRBV4-3|.
TGCGCCAGCAGCCATGATAAATATCAGGGCTACACCTTC
CASSHDKYQGYTF
>TRBJ2-1|TRBD1|TRBV6-8|once
TGTGCCAGCAGTTACTCGGGACAGGGGGCGCGCAATGAGCAGTTCTTC
CASSYSGQGARNEQFF